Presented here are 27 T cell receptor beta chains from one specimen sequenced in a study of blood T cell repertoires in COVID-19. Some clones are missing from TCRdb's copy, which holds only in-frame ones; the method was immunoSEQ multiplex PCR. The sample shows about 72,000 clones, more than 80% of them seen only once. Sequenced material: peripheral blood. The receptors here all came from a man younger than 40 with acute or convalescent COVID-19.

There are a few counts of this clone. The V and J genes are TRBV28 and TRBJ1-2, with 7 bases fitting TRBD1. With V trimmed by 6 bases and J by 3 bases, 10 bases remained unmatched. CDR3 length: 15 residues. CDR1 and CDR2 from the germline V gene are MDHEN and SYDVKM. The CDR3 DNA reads TGTGCCAGCAGCTCGGGACAGATTGTCGACTATGGCTACACCTTC. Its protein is CASSSGQIVDYGYTF.

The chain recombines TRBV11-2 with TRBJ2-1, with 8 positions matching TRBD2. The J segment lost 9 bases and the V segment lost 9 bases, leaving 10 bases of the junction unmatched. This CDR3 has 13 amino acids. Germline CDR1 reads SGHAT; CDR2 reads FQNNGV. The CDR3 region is CASRGLGRGEQFF. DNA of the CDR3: TGTGCCAGTAGGGGACTAGGACGGGGTGAGCAGTTCTTC.

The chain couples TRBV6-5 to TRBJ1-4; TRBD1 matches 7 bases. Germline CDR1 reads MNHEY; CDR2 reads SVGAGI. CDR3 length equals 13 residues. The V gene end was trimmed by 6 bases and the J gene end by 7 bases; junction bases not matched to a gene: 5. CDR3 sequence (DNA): TGTGCCAGCAGACAGGGGAGTCGTGAAAAACTGTTTTTT. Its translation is CASRQGSREKLFF.

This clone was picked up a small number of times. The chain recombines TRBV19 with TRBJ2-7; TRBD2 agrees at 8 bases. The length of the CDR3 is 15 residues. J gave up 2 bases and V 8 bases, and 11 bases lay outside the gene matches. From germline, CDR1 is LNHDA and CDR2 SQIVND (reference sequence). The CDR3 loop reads CASGKSGLGAYEQYF. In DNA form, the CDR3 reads TGTGCCAGTGGGAAGTCGGGACTAGGCGCCTACGAGCAGTACTTC.

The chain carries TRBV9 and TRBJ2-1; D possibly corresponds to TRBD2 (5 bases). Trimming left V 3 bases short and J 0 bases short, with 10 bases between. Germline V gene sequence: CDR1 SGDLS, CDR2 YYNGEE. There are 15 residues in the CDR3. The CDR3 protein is CASSGTGSSYNEQFF. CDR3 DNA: TGTGCCAGCAGCGGGACGGGGAGCTCCTACAATGAGCAGTTCTTC.

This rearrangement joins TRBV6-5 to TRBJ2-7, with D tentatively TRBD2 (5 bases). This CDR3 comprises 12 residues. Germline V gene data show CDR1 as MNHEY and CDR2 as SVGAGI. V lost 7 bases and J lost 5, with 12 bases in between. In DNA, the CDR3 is TGTGCCAGCAATCCCAACGGGGACGAGCAGTACTTC. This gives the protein CASNPNGDEQYF.

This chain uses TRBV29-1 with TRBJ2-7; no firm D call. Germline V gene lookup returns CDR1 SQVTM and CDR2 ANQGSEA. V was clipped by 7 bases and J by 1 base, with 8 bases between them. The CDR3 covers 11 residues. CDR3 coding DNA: TGCAGCGGCACAGAATCCTACGAGCAGTACTTC. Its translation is CSGTESYEQYF.

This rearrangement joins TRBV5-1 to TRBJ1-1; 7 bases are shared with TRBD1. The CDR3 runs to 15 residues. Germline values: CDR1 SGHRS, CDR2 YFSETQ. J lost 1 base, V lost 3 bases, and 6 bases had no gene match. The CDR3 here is CASSSVGQPNTEAFF. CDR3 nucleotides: TGCGCCAGCAGCTCGGTGGGACAGCCGAACACTGAAGCTTTCTTT.

CDR3 bases: TGTGCCAGCAGTAAACTGACAGGGAGAAACGAGCAGTACTTC. It codes for CASSKLTGRNEQYF. The chain couples TRBV6-5 to TRBJ2-7; 7 bases map to TRBD1. Trimming cost V 5 bases and J 5 bases; bases outside gene matches: 9. Per the germline V gene, CDR1 is MNHEY and CDR2 is SVGAGI. The CDR3 spans 14 residues.

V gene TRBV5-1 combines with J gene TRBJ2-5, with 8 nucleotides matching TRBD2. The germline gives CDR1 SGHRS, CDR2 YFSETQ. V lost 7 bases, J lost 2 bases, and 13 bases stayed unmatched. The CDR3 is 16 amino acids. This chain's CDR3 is CASRPNSGIMQETQYF. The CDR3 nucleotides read TGCGCCAGCCGACCTAATAGCGGGATCATGCAAGAGACCCAGTACTTC.

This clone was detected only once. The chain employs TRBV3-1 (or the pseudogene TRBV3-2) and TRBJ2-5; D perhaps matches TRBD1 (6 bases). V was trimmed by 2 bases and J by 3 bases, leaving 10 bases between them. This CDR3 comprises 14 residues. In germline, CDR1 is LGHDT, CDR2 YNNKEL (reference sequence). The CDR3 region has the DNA TGTGCCAGCAGCCAAATTGACAGGAAAGAGACCCAGTACTTC. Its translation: CASSQIDRKETQYF.

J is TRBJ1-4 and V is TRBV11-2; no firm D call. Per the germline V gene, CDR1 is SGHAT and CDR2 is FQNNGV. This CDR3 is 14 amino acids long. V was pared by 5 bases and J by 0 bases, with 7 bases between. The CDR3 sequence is CASSPFPTNEKLFF. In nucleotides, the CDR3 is TGTGCCAGCAGCCCATTTCCAACTAATGAAAAACTGTTTTTT.

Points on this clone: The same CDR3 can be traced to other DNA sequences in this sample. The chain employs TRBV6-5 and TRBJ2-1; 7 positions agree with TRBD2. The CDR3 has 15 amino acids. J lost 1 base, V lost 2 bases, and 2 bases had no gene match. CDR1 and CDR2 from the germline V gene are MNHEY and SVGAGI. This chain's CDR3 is CASSYGRGSYNEQFF. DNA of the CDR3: TGTGCCAGCAGTTACGGGCGGGGGTCCTACAATGAGCAGTTCTTC.

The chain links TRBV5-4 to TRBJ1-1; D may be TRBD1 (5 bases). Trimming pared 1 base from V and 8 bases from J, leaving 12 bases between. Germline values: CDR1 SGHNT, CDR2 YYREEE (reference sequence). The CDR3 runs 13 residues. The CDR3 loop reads CASSLPGDREAFF. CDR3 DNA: TGTGCCAGCAGCTTGCCGGGGGATAGAGAAGCTTTCTTT.

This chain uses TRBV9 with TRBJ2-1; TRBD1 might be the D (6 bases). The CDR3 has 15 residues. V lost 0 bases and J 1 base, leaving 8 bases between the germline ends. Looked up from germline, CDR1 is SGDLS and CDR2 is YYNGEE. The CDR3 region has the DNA TGTGCCAGCAGCGTAGGCAGGGGATCCTACAATGAGCAGTTCTTC. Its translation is CASSVGRGSYNEQFF.

The CDR3 reads CASSPGLADDPGKFF. The DNA of the CDR3 is TGTGCCAGCAGCCCGGGACTAGCGGACGACCCAGGGAAGTTCTTC. The chain carries TRBV5-4 and TRBJ2-1; 11 bases are shared with TRBD2. This CDR3 region has 15 residues. Trimming removed 4 bases from V and 14 bases from J; junction bases left unmatched: 14. Per germline, CDR1 SGHNT and CDR2 YYREEE (reference sequence).

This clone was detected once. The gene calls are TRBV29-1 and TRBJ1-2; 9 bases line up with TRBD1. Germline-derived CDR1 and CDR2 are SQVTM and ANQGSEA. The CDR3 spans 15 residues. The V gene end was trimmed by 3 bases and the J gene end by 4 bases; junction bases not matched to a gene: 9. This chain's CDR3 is CSVDPGQGRAYGYTF. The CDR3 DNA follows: TGCAGCGTTGATCCGGGACAGGGACGAGCCTATGGCTACACCTTC.

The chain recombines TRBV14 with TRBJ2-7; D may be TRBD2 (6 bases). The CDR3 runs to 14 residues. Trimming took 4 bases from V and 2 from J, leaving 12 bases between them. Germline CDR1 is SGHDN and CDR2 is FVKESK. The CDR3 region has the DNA TGTGCCAGCAGCCGAGACGGGAGAACCTACGAGCAGTACTTC. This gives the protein CASSRDGRTYEQYF.

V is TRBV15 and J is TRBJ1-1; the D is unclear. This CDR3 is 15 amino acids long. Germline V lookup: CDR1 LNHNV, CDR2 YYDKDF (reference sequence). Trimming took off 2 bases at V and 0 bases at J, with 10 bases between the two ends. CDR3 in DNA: TGTGCCACCAGCAGATACGACACCATGAACACTGAAGCTTTCTTT. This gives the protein CATSRYDTMNTEAFF. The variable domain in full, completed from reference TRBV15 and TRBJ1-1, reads DAMVIQNPRYQVTQFGKPVTLSCSQTLNHNVMYWYQQKSSQAPKLLFHYYDKDFNNEADTPDNFQSRRPNTSFCFLDIRSPGLGDTAMYLCATSRYDTMNTEAFFGQGTRLTVV.

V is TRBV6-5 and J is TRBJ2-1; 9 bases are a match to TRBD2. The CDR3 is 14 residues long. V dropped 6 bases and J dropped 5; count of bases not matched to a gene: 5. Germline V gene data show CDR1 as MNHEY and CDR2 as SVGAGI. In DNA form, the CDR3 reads TGTGCCAGCAGGTTCGCGGGAGGGAACAATGAGCAGTTCTTC. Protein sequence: CASRFAGGNNEQFF.

CDR3 coding DNA: TGTGCCAGCAGCTTGGGGAGGGCCAGTTACAATGAGCAGTTCTTC. Protein: CASSLGRASYNEQFF. The chain carries TRBV6-5 and TRBJ2-1; TRBD2 aligns across 7 bases. CDR1 is MNHEY, CDR2 SVGAGI, per germline. V shed 6 bases, J shed 4 bases, and the junction held 9 bases outside the gene matches. CDR3 size: 15 residues.

Here the CDR3 reads CAWSRTGLAASGTQYF. The CDR3 DNA is TGTGCCTGGAGTCGTACGGGACTAGCGGCTTCAGGGACCCAGTACTTC. The chain carries TRBV30 and TRBJ2-5, with 11 bases identical to TRBD2. The V gene end was trimmed by 2 bases and the J gene end by 7 bases; junction bases not matched to a gene: 12. The germline V gene encodes CDR1 GTSNPN and CDR2 SVGIG (reference sequence). This CDR3 contains 16 residues. Combining the CDR3 with reference TRBV30 and TRBJ2-5 gives the whole variable domain SQTIHQWPATLVQPVGSPLSLECTVEGTSNPNLYWYRQAAGRGLQLLFYSVGIGQISSEVPQNLSASRPQDRQFILSSKKLLLSDSGFYLCAWSRTGLAASGTQYFGPGTRLLVL.

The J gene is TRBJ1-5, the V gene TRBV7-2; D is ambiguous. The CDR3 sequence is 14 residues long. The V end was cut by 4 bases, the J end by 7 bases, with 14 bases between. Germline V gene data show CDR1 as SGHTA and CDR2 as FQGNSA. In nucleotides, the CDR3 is TGTGCCAGCAGCTATGGAGGGTGGGGACAGCCCCAGCATTTT. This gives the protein CASSYGGWGQPQHF.

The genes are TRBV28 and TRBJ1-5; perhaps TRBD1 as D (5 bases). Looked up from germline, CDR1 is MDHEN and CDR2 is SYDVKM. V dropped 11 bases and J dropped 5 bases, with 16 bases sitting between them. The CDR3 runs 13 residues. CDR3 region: CAGANRRHQPQHF. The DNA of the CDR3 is TGTGCCGGGGCAAACAGGCGGCATCAGCCCCAGCATTTT.

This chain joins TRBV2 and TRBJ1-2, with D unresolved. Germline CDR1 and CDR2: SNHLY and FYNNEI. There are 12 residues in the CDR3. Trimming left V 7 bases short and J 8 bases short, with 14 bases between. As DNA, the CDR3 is TGTGCCAGCACCTTCGACCGGGGAGGCTACACCTTC. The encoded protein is CASTFDRGGYTF.

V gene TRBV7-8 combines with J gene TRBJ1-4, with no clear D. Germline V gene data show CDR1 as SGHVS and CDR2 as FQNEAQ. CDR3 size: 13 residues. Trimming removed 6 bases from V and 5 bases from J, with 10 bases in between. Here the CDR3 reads CASRWSGNEKLFF. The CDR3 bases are TGTGCCAGCAGGTGGTCGGGGAATGAAAAACTGTTTTTT. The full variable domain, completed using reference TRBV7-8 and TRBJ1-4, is GAGVSQSPRYKVAKRGQDVALRCDPISGHVSLFWYQQALGQGPEFLTYFQNEAQLDKSGLPSDRFFAERPEGSVSTLKIQRTQQEDSAVYLCASRWSGNEKLFFGSGTQLSVL.

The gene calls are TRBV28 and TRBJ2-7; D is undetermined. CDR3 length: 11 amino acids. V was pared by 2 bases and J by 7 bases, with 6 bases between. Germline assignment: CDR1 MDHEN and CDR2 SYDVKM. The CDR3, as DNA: TGTGCCAGCAGTTTAGGGCTGGAGCAGTACTTC. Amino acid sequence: CASSLGLEQYF.